This TCR beta chain was documented in a study of cytomegalovirus exposure and HLA in healthy donors (dated by TCRdb to 2016 to 2017). The study in broad terms: According to an earlier analysis of 587 of the donors, some 180 million T cells yielded roughly 110 million unique TCR beta sequences and about 300 Gb of sequence data. Approximately 310 gigabases of sequencing data and around 85 million unique TCR sequences made up an early release that covered 500 to 650 HLA-typed donors. Of the 350 to 400 genotyped donors, over 65% fell in the genetic ancestry cluster associated with self-reported Caucasian donors. The study aimed to test whether signatures of past pathogen exposure could be identified by cataloging public T cell receptors. The study used immunosequencing to profile the T cell repertoires of approximately 650 subjects and linked those repertoires to cytomegalovirus serostatus. In addition to the first cohort of 650 to 800 subjects, a separate validation cohort of 100 to 150 different subjects was used. To predict cytomegalovirus infection status, the study combined high-throughput TCR immunosequencing, statistical association of individual TCRs with disease status, and machine learning. A later analysis re-analyzed previously published TCR beta repertoires from 550 to 700 donors and added high-resolution HLA genotyping to study TCR occurrence patterns. In the later analysis, no new phenotypic data were used to find candidate immune exposures; instead, reliance was placed on TCR beta sequences and their occurrence across donors. An earlier analysis of around 580 of the donors used high-throughput TCR beta sequencing to judge whether each TCR beta V gene segment behaved as functional or pseudogenic. Donor age, sex, ethnicity and CMV serostatus were compiled together with the repertoire data. In a later genetic analysis, genome-wide SNP genotypes for 398 of the 666 donors were used, and that subset was treated as a discovery cohort. Every discovery cohort repertoire had been produced on one sequencing platform. HLA typing covered class I and class II loci at four-digit resolution. The number of donors typed differed by locus, with about 629-630 for A, B, C, DRB1 and DQB1, 522 for DQA1, 600 to 610 for DPA1, and approximately 470 for DPB1. Roughly five DR-DQ haplotypes were handled as single units for association and clustering, since linkage in the cohort was strong. Among 398 genotyped donors of the cohort, an average of approximately 240,000 unique TCR beta nucleotide sequences was sequenced per donor, of which 15% to 20% were non-productive. The research as a whole found: A later analysis found that most CMV-associated TCR beta chains appeared HLA-restricted, with HLA associations seemingly driven largely by CMV exposure. Presence/absence analyses assumed roughly uniform sequencing depth across donors, an assumption that may not hold. A further reported finding was that TCR beta sequences accurately predicted the HLA-A and HLA-B alleles for most subjects in the first cohort. Compared with equally common non-associated chains, HLA-associated TCR beta chains in a later analysis were more clonally expanded and had lower generation probabilities. A later analysis found that TCR association rates varied across HLA loci, with DRB1 alleles showing the most associated TCRs and HLA-C alleles the fewest. Linkage disequilibrium might explain the correlated functional status among segregating V segments, but an unknown experimental factor could not be excluded. Assigning TCR associations to individual alleles was difficult when HLA alleles, especially DR and DQ, strongly co-occurred. The classifier was reported to diagnose cytomegalovirus status with high specificity and sensitivity in both the original cohort and the validation cohort. Because some donors lacked HLA typing at each locus, the association tests relied only on the typed subset. At a false discovery rate of 0.05, a later analysis linked some 17,000 TCR beta sequences to specific HLA alleles. A later analysis reported that several top co-occurrence clusters appeared linked to parvovirus B19, influenza, CMV and Epstein-Barr virus. Most TCR sequences were seen in very few donors, while some public TCRs were found in many individuals. Some IMGT-functional V segments, including TRBV6-2 and TRBV6-3, could not be told apart with the 87-base-pair reads, so those segments were excluded. A cluster of highly shared sequence variants was judged likely to represent a technical artifact of the sequencing pipeline. In this cohort, only TCR beta chains were sequenced, and detectable features were limited by the absence of alpha or paired-chain data. Because counts were too low, some 16 rarely observed V segments, including chromosome 9 orphons, were excluded from the earlier analysis of a few hundred of the donors. For the cohort, immune exposure information was limited to CMV serostatus. It was suggested by the authors that the approach could potentially be generalized to other disease states and immunological phenotypes. A later genetic analysis associated a missense DCLRE1C variant with V-gene and J-gene trimming of TCR beta chains, and an independent cohort replicated the association. A few of the identified cytomegalovirus-associated TCR beta chains were confirmed in vitro to be specific for cytomegalovirus antigens. In an earlier analysis of several hundred of the donors, most TCR beta V segments were observed in productive rearrangements about 87% or about 30% of the time, broadly matching IMGT annotations. A total of 150 or so TCR beta chains were listed by the study as associated with cytomegalovirus. A later genetic analysis reported fewer N-insertions in productive TCRs among donors in an Asian-associated ancestry cluster than the roughly 700-donor mean.

The cohort consisted of 670 or so healthy bone marrow donors. All cohort members were sampled while nominally healthy, although unrecorded immune exposures were likely present. The donor tested CMV seronegative, placing the donor among the approximately 360 seronegative members of the cohort. A peripheral blood sample was collected from each donor, and TCR beta sequencing was performed on peripheral blood mononuclear cells. The Qiagen DNeasy Blood Extraction Kit was used to extract genomic DNA from the blood cell samples. CDR1 ENHRY and CDR2 SYGVKD were looked up in the germline V gene. A distance of 11 bases separates the germline ends of V and J, which lose 3 bases and 2 bases respectively. From the cysteine up to the phenylalanine, the CDR3 has a length of 14 residues. Only the CDR3 DNA is retained, 42 bases long and in frame from the first base. The library came from the immunoSEQ multiplex PCR assay. The multiplex PCR relied on a mix of 60 forward primers for TCR Vbeta segments and 13 reverse primers for TCR Jbeta segments. The CDR3 region of rearranged TCR beta genes was amplified from genomic DNA with a multiplex PCR assay. On the Illumina HiSeq System, the amplified TCR beta libraries were sequenced as 87-base-pair reads. Turning to the authors' computational methods: In a later analysis, 80 million or so unique TCR beta chains were counted across the roughly 610 repertoires, and about 10 million of these chains were shared by at least two donors. A nearest-neighbor algorithm error-corrected the raw reads and collapsed the reads into unique sequences, merging closely related sequences to remove PCR and sequencing errors. CDR3 sequences were aligned to IMGT reference sequences to assign V, D and J gene segments. For a sequence to be retained, at least a six-nucleotide match to both a V gene segment and a J gene segment was required. Rearrangements were classified as productive when the CDR3 lacked stop codons and remained in frame with V and J, and all other rearrangements were classified as non-productive. Following IMGT convention, CDR3 was defined as the stretch from the second conserved V-encoded cysteine up to the conserved J-encoded phenylalanine. Sequences without an unambiguous match to a single V gene segment were excluded from the earlier analysis of 500 to 700 of the donors. In an earlier analysis of a few hundred of the donors, V segments were called functional above 56.7% productive rearrangements and were called segregating when the between-donor standard deviation exceeded 5%. To diagnose cytomegalovirus status from the catalog of TCR beta chain sequences, a statistical classification framework was built. In a later analysis, V and J genes were assigned by comparing TCR nucleotide sequences against IMGT/GENE-DB human TR gene sequences. The TCRdist pipeline was used in a later analysis to assign CDR3 sequences and most-parsimonious VDJ recombination scenarios. In a later analysis, every TCR beta chain was defined by the combination of its CDR3 amino acid sequence and its V-gene family, and reads without a unique V-gene family were dropped. In a later analysis, several hundred highly shared, low-generation-probability nucleotide sequences were removed to address suspected cross-contamination and a sequencing artifact. In a later analysis, a clonal expansion index for each public chain was calculated from normalized within-repertoire ranks of inferred template counts. Generation probabilities in a later analysis came from a VDJ recombination model fitted to out-of-frame rearrangements, and those results were checked against IGoR. A later analysis scored TCR-TCR, TCR-HLA and TCR-CMV co-occurrence with hypergeometric tests, applying a repertoire-size bias correction to TCR pairs. False discovery rates were estimated in a later analysis by permuting HLA or CMV assignments 20 times. In a later analysis, co-occurring TCRs were grouped using DBSCAN, and TCRdist sequence similarity was added for clustering within HLA-allele-positive subsets. Repertoires with fewer than 30,000 or more than 120,000 public chains were left out of co-occurrence clustering, as were a handful of repertoires with anomalous nucleotide sharing. TCRdb re-hosts the immuneACCESS table, in-frame sequences only. Its copies lack some clones; in the studies checked, an unresolved V gene accounts for under half of them, and the cause for the rest is not known. D and trimming come from the DNA, and the V and J calls and clone size come from that table. This sample comprises about 220,000 clones, 75% to 80% of them detected only once. The top ten hold around 1.9% of the sample.

Remarks on this clone: Its antigen is still unknown. Per-base qualities were not stored, and no clone one base away is much larger.

Recombination connected TRBV10-3 to TRBJ2-7, with a tentative D gene TRBD2 over 5 matching bases. Sequenced: PBMCs. The TCR originated in a male donor in good health and CMV-seronegative. The nucleotide sequence is given as TGTGCCATCAGTGACACGGGGAAAGCCTACGAGCAGTACTTC. This sequence encodes CAISDTGKAYEQYF.